This T cell receptor beta chain was sequenced during a study of blood T cell repertoires in COVID-19. Authors' data handling: Reference gene primers were amplified, and this amplification served to estimate nucleated cell counts. TCRdb keeps only in-frame clones here, not all; method: immunoSEQ multiplex PCR. That table furnishes V, J and clone size, whereas the DNA furnished D and trimming. Altogether some 30,000 clones are present, about 86% being singletons, with the ten largest covering roughly 4.5%. There are 12 residues in the CDR3. Trimming took 8 bases from V and 2 from J, leaving 7 bases between them. Germline V gene lookup returns CDR1 MDHEN and CDR2 SYDVKM.

This receptor was taken from a woman in her seventies with active COVID-19. The gene calls are TRBV28 and TRBJ1-5; the D is unclear. Input material: peripheral blood. CDR3 sequence (DNA): TGTGCCAGCGAGGCAGGCAATCAGCCCCAGCATTTT. Translated, it gives CASEAGNQPQHF.